This TCR beta chain was recorded in a study of monozygotic twins with inflammatory bowel disease (dated by TCRdb to the late 2010s). In the study overall: The full study comprised 28 monozygotic twin pairs: nine German pairs (four IBD-concordant, five IBD-discordant) and 19 IBD-discordant Danish pairs. The search for disease-associated traits relied mainly on comparing IBD patients with their genetically identical healthy co-twins within discordant pairs. Each individual had, on average, about 151 000 unique TCRalpha sequences and 181 000 unique TCRbeta sequences available for analysis.

For this clonotype: The antigen it binds to is not known.

From its cysteine to its phenylalanine, the CDR3 spans 16 amino acids. No DNA sequence was recorded. The germline V gene specifies SGHTA as CDR1 and FQGTGA as CDR2. The library was generated by 5' RACE. Each TCR library was prepared from about 3.5 ug of total RNA. For each sample, cDNA synthesis was carried out in eight separate reactions using SMARTScribe reverse transcriptase. During cDNA synthesis, template switching introduced unique molecular identifiers that contained a 6-nucleotide sample barcode. Two nested PCRs of around 16 and 10 cycles amplified the TCRalpha and TCRbeta cDNA, and bead purification followed each PCR. Before amplification, the cDNA was both treated with uracil DNA-glycosylase and purified with the QIAquick PCR purification kit. The second PCR was the step at which Illumina TruSeq-compatible adapters and sample-specific barcodes were added. Library quality and concentration were assessed using TapeStation and Qubit, and roughly 5.5 ng of each library was pooled. Sequencing of the pooled libraries was done on an Illumina HiSeq2500 single-index Rapid Run using custom sequencing primers and 2 x 100 bp reads. The source study handled its data this way. MiGEC version 1.2.6 was used for UMI-based consensus assembly to correct PCR and sequencing errors. MiXCR version 2.1.1 handled V(D)J alignment, clonotype assembly and CDR3 extraction. Gene usage, clonotype sharing and MAIT/NKT TCR abundance were normalised by analysing the top 1000, 10 000 and 20 000 clonotypes per sample. Diversity was computed as the inverse Simpson index with the vegan R package after downsampling to 27 000 UMIs. Statistical testing used paired Mann-Whitney U tests on the discordant twin pairs and applied Benjamini-Hochberg correction for multiple testing. Once TCRdb had reprocessed the reads, it stored one entry per CDR3 protein sequence and supplied no DNA. TCRdb, not the original authors, processed these V and J calls. The sample's records list approximately 200,000 distinct CDR3 sequences. The top ten hold around 7.6% of the sample.

Broader findings and caveats from the paper: Different T cell subtypes could not be distinguished in the analysis. Compared with healthy twins, IBD patients had fewer clonotypes in common with other individuals, a difference most pronounced in patients showing signs of disease activity. A decrease in TCRbeta repertoire diversity, as measured by inverse Simpson index, was observed in IBD patients compared with their healthy co-twins. Background noise and inter-individual variability may have been introduced into the repertoires by the differing immunosuppressive treatments among patients. Concordant and discordant twins showed no difference in repertoire similarity, possibly because of limited statistical power. The results gave no support for a single strong signal or clonotype linked to IBD.

From each donor, an approximately 2.5 ml peripheral blood sample was drawn into PAXgene tubes and stored at -80 degrees C. Without any T cell sorting, total RNA was extracted from whole blood using the PAXgene blood miRNA kit on an automated QIAcube. Deep TCRalpha and TCRbeta repertoire profiling with unique molecular barcoding was performed on peripheral blood of monozygotic twin pairs concordant or discordant for inflammatory bowel disease. Smoking habits were recorded for all twin pairs, and individuals were classified as current, former or never smokers. The rearranged segments are TRBV7-3 and TRBJ2-4. The material sequenced was blood. This clonotype was obtained from a human donor with ulcerative colitis or Crohn's disease, or a healthy co-twin of an affected twin (not recorded which). CDR3 loop: CASSLKIQAAKNIQYF.